The sequence of this T cell receptor beta chain was determined in a study of early T cells in non-severe SARS-CoV-2 infection. Each CDR3 protein is one row after TCRdb ran MiXCR on the 5' RACE reads. The repertoire holds 80,000 to 95,000 distinct CDR3 sequences, roughly 15% seen once, with just over 5% in the top ten. Germline lookup yields CDR1 SGHAT and CDR2 FQNNGV. Deletions cut 3 bases from V and 2 bases from J, with 15 bases between. The CDR3 runs to 16 residues. The receptor was derived from an adult who was a healthcare worker with PCR-confirmed SARS-CoV-2 infection or an uninfected control (not recorded which). The source material was whole blood, sampled at baseline. This chain uses TRBV11-2 with TRBJ2-3, with D perhaps TRBD1 or TRBD2 (6 bases each). For the CDR3, the DNA is TGTGCCAGCAGCTTGGGGGCTGGGGGGCCCACAGATACGCAGTATTTT. The encoded protein is CASSLGAGGPTDTQYF.